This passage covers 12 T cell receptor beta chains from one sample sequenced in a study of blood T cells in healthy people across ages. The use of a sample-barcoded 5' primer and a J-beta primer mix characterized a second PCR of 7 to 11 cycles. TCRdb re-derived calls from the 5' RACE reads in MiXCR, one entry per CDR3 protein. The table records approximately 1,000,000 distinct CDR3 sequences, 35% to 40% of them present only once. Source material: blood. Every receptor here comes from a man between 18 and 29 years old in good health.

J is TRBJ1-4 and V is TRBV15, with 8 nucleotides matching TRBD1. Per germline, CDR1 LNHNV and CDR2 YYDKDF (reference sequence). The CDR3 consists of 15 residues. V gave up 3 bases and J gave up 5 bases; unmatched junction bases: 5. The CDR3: CATSSGDRTNEKLFF. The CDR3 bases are TGTGCCACCAGCAGTGGGGACAGGACAAATGAAAAACTGTTTTTT. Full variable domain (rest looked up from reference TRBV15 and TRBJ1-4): DAMVIQNPRYQVTQFGKPVTLSCSQTLNHNVMYWYQQKSSQAPKLLFHYYDKDFNNEADTPDNFQSRRPNTSFCFLDIRSPGLGDTAMYLCATSSGDRTNEKLFFGSGTQLSVL.

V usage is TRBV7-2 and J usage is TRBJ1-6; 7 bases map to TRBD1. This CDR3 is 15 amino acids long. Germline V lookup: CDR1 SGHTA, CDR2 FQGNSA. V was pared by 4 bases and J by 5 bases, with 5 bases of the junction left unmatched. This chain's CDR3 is CASSSFDRDNSPLHF. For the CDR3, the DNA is TGTGCCAGCAGCTCCTTTGACAGGGATAATTCACCCCTCCACTTT.

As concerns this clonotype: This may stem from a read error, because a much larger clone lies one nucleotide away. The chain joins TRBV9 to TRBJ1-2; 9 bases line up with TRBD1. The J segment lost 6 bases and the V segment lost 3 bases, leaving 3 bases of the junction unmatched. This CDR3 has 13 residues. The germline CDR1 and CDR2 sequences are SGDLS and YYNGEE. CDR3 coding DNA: TGTGCCAGCAGCGCAGGGGACAGGGATGGCTACACCTTC. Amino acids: CASSAGDRDGYTF.

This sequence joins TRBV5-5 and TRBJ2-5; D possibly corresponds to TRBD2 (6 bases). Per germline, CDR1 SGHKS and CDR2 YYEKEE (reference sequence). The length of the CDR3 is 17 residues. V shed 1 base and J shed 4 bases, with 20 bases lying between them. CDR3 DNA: TGTGCCAGCAGCTTGAGGCTAGCGCGTACCGGGGGAGAGACCCAGTACTTC. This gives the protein CASSLRLARTGGETQYF.

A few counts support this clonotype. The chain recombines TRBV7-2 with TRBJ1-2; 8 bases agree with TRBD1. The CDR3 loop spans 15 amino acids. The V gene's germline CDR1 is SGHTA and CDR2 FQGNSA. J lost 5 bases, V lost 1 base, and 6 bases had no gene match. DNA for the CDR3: TGTGCCAGCAGCTTAGATCCACAGGGGGAATATGGCTACACCTTC. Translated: CASSLDPQGEYGYTF.

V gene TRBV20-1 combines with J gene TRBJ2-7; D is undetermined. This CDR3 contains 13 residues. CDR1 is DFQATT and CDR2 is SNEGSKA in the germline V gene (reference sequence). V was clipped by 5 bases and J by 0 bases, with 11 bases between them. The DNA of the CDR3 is TGCAGTGCTGGTATTTCCGGCTCCTACGAGCAGTACTTC. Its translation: CSAGISGSYEQYF.

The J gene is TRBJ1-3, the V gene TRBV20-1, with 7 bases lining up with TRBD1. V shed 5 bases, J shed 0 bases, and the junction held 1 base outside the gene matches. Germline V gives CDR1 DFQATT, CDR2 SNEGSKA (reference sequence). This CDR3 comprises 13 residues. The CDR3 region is CSAGQASGNTIYF. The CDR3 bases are TGCAGTGCTGGACAGGCCTCTGGAAACACCATATATTTT.

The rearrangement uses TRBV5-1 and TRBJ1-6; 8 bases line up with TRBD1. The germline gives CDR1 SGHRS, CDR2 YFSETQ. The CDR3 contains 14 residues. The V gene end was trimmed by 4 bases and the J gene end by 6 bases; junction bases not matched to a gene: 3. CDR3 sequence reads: CASSRGQGNSPLHF. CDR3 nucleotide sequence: TGCGCCAGCAGCCGTGGACAGGGTAATTCACCCCTCCACTTT.

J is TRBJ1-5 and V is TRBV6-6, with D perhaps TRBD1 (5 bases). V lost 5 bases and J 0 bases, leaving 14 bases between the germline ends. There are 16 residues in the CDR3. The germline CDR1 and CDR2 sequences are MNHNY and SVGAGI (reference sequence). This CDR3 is CASSPLRQRSNQPQHF. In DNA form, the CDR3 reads TGTGCCAGCAGTCCCCTTCGACAGCGTAGCAATCAGCCCCAGCATTTT.

CDR3 sequence reads: CASSQPDSYGYTF. The CDR3 DNA follows: TGTGCCAGCAGCCAACCGGACAGCTATGGCTACACCTTC. The chain combines TRBV28 with TRBJ1-2, with D perhaps matching TRBD1 (6 bases). The CDR3 has 13 residues. Deletions cut 6 bases from V and 4 bases from J, with 12 bases between. Germline V lookup: CDR1 MDHEN, CDR2 SYDVKM.

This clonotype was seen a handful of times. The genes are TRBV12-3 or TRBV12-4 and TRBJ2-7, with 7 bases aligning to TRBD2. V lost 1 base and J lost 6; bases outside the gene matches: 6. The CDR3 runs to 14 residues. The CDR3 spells CASSLGGGLGEQYF. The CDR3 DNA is TGTGCCAGCAGTTTAGGCGGGGGTCTCGGCGAGCAGTACTTC.

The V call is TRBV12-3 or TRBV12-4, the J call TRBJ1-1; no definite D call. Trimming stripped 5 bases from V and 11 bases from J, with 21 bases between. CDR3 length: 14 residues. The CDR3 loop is CASSGYGVKTIAFF. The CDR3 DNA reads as TGTGCCAGCAGTGGCTACGGGGTGAAAACGATTGCTTTCTTT.